This record covers a single TCR beta chain. Its antigen is still unknown. The data stem from a study of vaccination and CD4 T cells after COVID-19. Study results and limitations: Among reactive clones from convalescent patients, a median 86.3% appeared only post-vaccination. No early post-infection timepoints were studied, and convalescent patients studied were relatively few.

Cultured CD4+ T cells had their DNA profiled by the Oncomine TCR Beta short-read assay. TCRdb re-analysed the PCR reads in MiXCR, keeping a single row per CDR3 protein. The data contain around 20,000 distinct CDR3 sequences, approximately 50% of them singletons. The treatment was: approximately nine-day PBMC culture with coronavirus spike peptide pools or control peptides (ViraFEST assay). With roughly 10 ug/ml peptide pools and roughly 10 IU/ml IL-2, PBMCs were cultured at some 2 million per well. The CDR3 sequence is 13 residues long. Germline V CDR1 and CDR2: DFQATT, SNEGSKA (reference sequence). V was clipped by 6 bases and J by 6 bases, with 14 bases between them.

This TCR derives from a human donor who had recovered from COVID-19. The material was CD4+ T cells from blood, cultured in vitro, obtained after SARS-CoV-2 vaccination. The chain is built from TRBV20-1 and TRBJ2-2; tentative D call: TRBD2 (7 bases). The CDR3 region is CSAQRGGAGELFF. DNA of the CDR3: TGCAGTGCACAGAGGGGGGGCGCCGGGGAGCTGTTTTTT.